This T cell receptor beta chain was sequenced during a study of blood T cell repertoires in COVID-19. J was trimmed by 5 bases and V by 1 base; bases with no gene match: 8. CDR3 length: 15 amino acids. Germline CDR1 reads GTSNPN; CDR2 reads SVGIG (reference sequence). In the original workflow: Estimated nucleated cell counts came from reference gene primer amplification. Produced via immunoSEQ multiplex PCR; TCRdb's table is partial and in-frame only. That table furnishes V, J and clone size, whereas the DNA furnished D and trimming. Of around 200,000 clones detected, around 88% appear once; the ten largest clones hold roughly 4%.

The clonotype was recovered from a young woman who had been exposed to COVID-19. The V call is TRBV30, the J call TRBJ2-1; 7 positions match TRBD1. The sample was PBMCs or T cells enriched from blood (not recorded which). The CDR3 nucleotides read TGTGCCTGGAGTGCCGCGGACAGGAACGACAATGAGCAGTTCTTC. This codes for CAWSAADRNDNEQFF. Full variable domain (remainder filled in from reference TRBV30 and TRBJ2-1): SQTIHQWPATLVQPVGSPLSLECTVEGTSNPNLYWYRQAAGRGLQLLFYSVGIGQISSEVPQNLSASRPQDRQFILSSKKLLLSDSGFYLCAWSAADRNDNEQFFGPGTRLTVL.